The T cell receptor (beta chain) described here comes from a study of blood T cells in healthy people across ages. This clonotype was picked up a small number of times. Using a J-beta primer mix together with a sample-barcoded 5' primer, a second PCR was run for roughly 6 to 11 cycles. Every cDNA molecule bore a tag from a template-switch adaptor containing 12 random nucleotides. TCRdb re-derived calls from the 5' RACE reads in MiXCR, one entry per CDR3 protein. Found here are about 570,000 distinct CDR3 sequences, roughly 29% of them singletons; the top ten hold 15% to 20%. The authors extracted at least 6 micrograms of total RNA per sample. The sample taken for sequencing was blood. The sequence came from a woman aged 70 to 79 in good health.

This CDR3 is CSVSRTGDNEQFF. CDR3 nucleotides: TGCAGCGTCTCAAGGACAGGTGACAATGAGCAGTTCTTC. This chain uses TRBV29-1 with TRBJ2-1; 7 bases line up with TRBD1. This CDR3 has 13 residues. V lost 6 bases to trimming and J lost 5 bases; unmatched junction nucleotides: 7. Germline loops: CDR1 SQVTM, CDR2 ANQGSEA.